One and the same sample provided the 15 T cell receptor beta chains below, sequenced in a study of T cells after somatic rescue of genetic block. Only in-frame clones appear in the TCRdb table, and some are missing; sequencing was by immunoSEQ multiplex PCR. The table includes about 72,000 clones, more than 75% detected once. The material sequenced was peripheral blood mononuclear cells (PBMCs). All receptors come from a man aged 25 to 40.

J is TRBJ1-4 and V is TRBV6-1; possible D gene TRBD1, 5 bases. Trimming stripped 9 bases from V and 8 bases from J, with 19 bases between. Germline CDR1 and CDR2: MNHNS and SASEGT. This CDR3 contains 14 residues. This chain's CDR3 is CASVRLARGEKLFF. The CDR3 DNA sequence: TGTGCCAGTGTCAGGCTCGCAAGGGGCGAAAAACTGTTTTTT.

The chain joins TRBV5-6 to TRBJ2-4; tentative D call: TRBD1 (5 bases). Trimming pared 0 bases from V and 0 bases from J, leaving 16 bases between. Per the germline V gene, CDR1 is SGHDT and CDR2 is YYEEEE. The CDR3 runs 18 residues. Here the CDR3 DNA reads TGTGCCAGCAGCTTGGCCATTGACAGCTTTATAGCCAAAAACATTCAGTACTTC. Translating gives CASSLAIDSFIAKNIQYF.

The chain has TRBV7-9 and TRBJ1-4; maybe TRBD1 (5 bases). V lost 0 bases, J lost 8 bases, and 16 bases lay in between. The CDR3 sequence is 16 residues long. In germline, CDR1 is SEHNR, CDR2 FQNEAQ (reference sequence). In DNA form, the CDR3 reads TGTGCCAGCAGCTTAGCGTCGTTGGGGGGGAACGAAAAACTGTTTTTT. Translated, it gives CASSLASLGGNEKLFF.

The chain employs TRBV13 and TRBJ2-7; 10 positions agree with TRBD1. The CDR3 has 15 amino acids. Germline loops: CDR1 PRHDT, CDR2 FYEKMQ (reference sequence). The V gene end was trimmed by 5 bases and the J gene end by 1 base; junction bases not matched to a gene: 5. CDR3 nucleotides: TGTGCCAGCAGCAGGGGGGACAGGGGTTCCTACGAGCAGTACTTC. Translation: CASSRGDRGSYEQYF.

The chain links TRBV4-1 to TRBJ2-7, with 8 positions matching TRBD2. In germline, CDR1 is MGHRA, CDR2 YSYEKL. V trimming: 1 base; J trimming: 0 bases; junction bases outside the gene matches: 8. The CDR3 is 17 residues long. CDR3 DNA sequence: TGCGCCAGCAGCCAAGTGGATGCGGGAGGCCCCTCCTACGAGCAGTACTTC. It yields the protein CASSQVDAGGPSYEQYF.

In its sample, this clone was seen a few times. This rearrangement joins TRBV11-2 to TRBJ2-1; TRBD2 matches 11 bases. CDR1 is SGHAT and CDR2 is FQNNGV in the germline V gene. J gave up 7 bases and V 6 bases, and 8 bases lay outside the gene matches. CDR3 length: 15 residues. The CDR3 region is CASRNRASGRNEQFF. In DNA form, the CDR3 reads TGTGCCAGCAGAAATCGCGCTAGCGGGAGGAATGAGCAGTTCTTC. Full variable domain (missing parts from reference TRBV11-2 and TRBJ2-1): EAGVAQSPRYKIIEKRQSVAFWCNPISGHATLYWYQQILGQGPKLLIQFQNNGVVDDSQLPKDRFSAERLKGVDSTLKIQPAKLEDSAVYLCASRNRASGRNEQFFGPGTRLTVL.

The CDR3 DNA reads TGTGCCAGCAGTTCCGGGACAGGGGGCAATCAGCCCCAGCATTTT. Residues: CASSSGTGGNQPQHF. The rearrangement joins TRBV6-4 to TRBJ1-5, with 10 bases matching TRBD1. Germline V gives CDR1 MRHNA, CDR2 SNTAGT. CDR3 length: 15 residues. The V gene end was trimmed by 5 bases and the J gene end by 2 bases; junction bases not matched to a gene: 3.

CDR3: CASRRDYNEQFF. The CDR3 DNA follows: TGTGCCAGCCGAAGGGACTACAATGAGCAGTTCTTC. V usage is TRBV2 and J usage is TRBJ2-1; no clear D gene. V lost 8 bases, J lost 3 bases, and 8 bases lay in between. CDR3 length: 12 residues. Germline V gene data show CDR1 as SNHLY and CDR2 as FYNNEI.

The J gene is TRBJ2-2, the V gene TRBV19; tentatively, D is TRBD1 or TRBD2 (5 bases each). CDR3 length equals 15 residues. Looked up from germline, CDR1 is LNHDA and CDR2 is SQIVND (reference sequence). Trimming cost V 5 bases and J 0 bases, with 10 bases left between them. This CDR3 is CASSDGAANTGELFF. In nucleotides, the CDR3 is TGTGCCAGTAGTGACGGGGCCGCGAACACCGGGGAGCTGTTTTTT.

V and J are TRBV28 and TRBJ2-1, with no clear D. V was cut by 6 bases and J by 5 bases, with 5 bases left in between. There are 11 residues in the CDR3. Germline assignment: CDR1 MDHEN and CDR2 SYDVKM. CDR3 DNA: TGTGCCAGCAGACGGGACAATGAGCAGTTCTTC. It encodes CASRRDNEQFF.

This clone has just a few counts. V gene TRBV7-2 combines with J gene TRBJ1-2, with 9 bases lining up with TRBD1. Germline CDR1 reads SGHTA; CDR2 reads FQGNSA. Trimming removed 6 bases from V and 0 bases from J; junction bases left unmatched: 5. The CDR3 covers 15 residues. For the CDR3, the DNA is TGTGCCAGCAGTCAAGGACAGGGGACTAACTATGGCTACACCTTC. Amino acid sequence: CASSQGQGTNYGYTF.

The chain combines TRBV28 with TRBJ2-7; 9 nucleotides align to TRBD1. The CDR3 has 18 amino acids. Losses at the gene ends were 2 bases for V and 1 base for J; bases not matched to a gene: 12. Germline CDR1 is MDHEN and CDR2 is SYDVKM. CDR3 amino acids: CASSLDSYGDRVSYEQYF. The DNA of the CDR3 is TGTGCCAGCAGTTTAGACTCGTACGGGGACAGGGTGTCCTACGAGCAGTACTTC.

The chain joins TRBV9 to TRBJ1-6; D remains ambiguous. The CDR3 runs 17 residues. Germline V CDR1 and CDR2: SGDLS, YYNGEE. Trimming took 3 bases from V and 0 from J, leaving 13 bases between them. The CDR3 loop reads CASSAYTRSSYNSPLHF. The CDR3 DNA reads as TGTGCCAGCAGCGCGTACACCCGCAGCTCCTATAATTCACCCCTCCACTTT.

As concerns this clone: Different DNA sequences within this sample yield the same CDR3. The chain has TRBV5-6 and TRBJ2-6; D ambiguous. V lost 2 bases and J 3 bases, leaving 15 bases between the germline ends. CDR3 length: 17 residues. Germline V gives CDR1 SGHDT, CDR2 YYEEEE. This chain's CDR3 is CASSFSSPIRGANVLTF. CDR3 bases: TGTGCCAGCAGCTTTTCAAGCCCCATCCGTGGGGCCAACGTCCTGACTTTC.

This chain links TRBV5-1 with TRBJ1-1; 7 nucleotides match TRBD1. From germline, CDR1 is SGHRS and CDR2 YFSETQ. The CDR3 length is 17 residues. J lost 1 base, V lost 0 bases, and 9 bases had no gene match. In nucleotides, the CDR3 is TGCGCCAGCAGCTTGGTACCCTCGACAGGGCCGAACACTGAAGCTTTCTTT. Protein: CASSLVPSTGPNTEAFF.